Sequencing of this TCR beta chain was carried out in a study of blood T cell repertoires in COVID-19. As for the study in general: The United States, Italy and Spain provided the acute and convalescent COVID-19 samples. Nucleic acid was either cDNA or gDNA, and it came from T cells, B-cell-depleted T cells, or PBMCs.

Authors' processing steps: Amplification with reference gene primers provided the estimates of nucleated cell counts. Using immunoSEQ multiplex PCR, the repertoire was profiled, and TCRdb retains in-frame clones only, with some absent. The V and J calls and clone size were taken over from that table, and D and trimming were inferred from the DNA. The sample holds about 150,000 clones, roughly 80% seen once. Trimming stripped 5 bases from V and 8 bases from J, with 24 bases between. The CDR3 sequence is 16 residues long. Germline V gene data show CDR1 as SEHNR and CDR2 as FQNEAQ (reference sequence). Sequenced sample: peripheral blood. This rearrangement joins TRBV7-9 to TRBJ1-2, with D uncertain. The clonotype originates from a woman older than 75 with acute or convalescent COVID-19. The CDR3 DNA is TGTGCCAGCAGCACACAAGGTACAGCGACTAGTAGGGGCTACACCTTC. The encoded protein is CASSTQGTATSRGYTF. Together with reference TRBV7-9 and TRBJ1-2, the CDR3 gives the full variable domain: DTGVSQNPRHKITKRGQNVTFRCDPISEHNRLYWYRQTLGQGPEFLTYFQNEAQLEKSRLLSDRFSAERPKGSFSTLEIQRTEQGDSAMYLCASSTQGTATSRGYTFGSGTRLTVV.